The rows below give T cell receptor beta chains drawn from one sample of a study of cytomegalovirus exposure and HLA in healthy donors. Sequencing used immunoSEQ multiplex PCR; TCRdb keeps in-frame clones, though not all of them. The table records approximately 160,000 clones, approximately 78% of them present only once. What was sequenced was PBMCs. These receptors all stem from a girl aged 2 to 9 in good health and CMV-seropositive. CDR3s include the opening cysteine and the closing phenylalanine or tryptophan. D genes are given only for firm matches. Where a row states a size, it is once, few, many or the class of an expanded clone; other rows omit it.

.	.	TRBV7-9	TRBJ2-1	CASSLETGTGGWFF	TGTGCCAGCAGCTTAGAGACAGGGACCGGGGGTTGGTTCTTC
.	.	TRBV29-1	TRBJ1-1	CSVEDHRGAFF	TGCAGCGTTGAAGATCATCGGGGGGCTTTCTTT
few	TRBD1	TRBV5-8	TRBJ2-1	CASRQINRGLSYNEQFF	TGTGCCAGCAGGCAAATCAACAGGGGGTTATCCTACAATGAGCAGTTCTTC
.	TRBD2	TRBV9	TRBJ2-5	CASSLQGLAGGGQETQYF	TGTGCCAGCAGCCTCCAGGGACTAGCGGGAGGGGGGCAAGAGACCCAGTACTTC
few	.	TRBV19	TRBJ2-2	CASSGQGNTGELFF	TGTGCCAGTAGTGGGCAGGGGAACACCGGGGAGCTGTTTTTT
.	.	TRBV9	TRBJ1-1	CASSVGGQNTEAFF	TGTGCCAGCAGCGTAGGGGGGCAGAACACTGAAGCTTTCTTT
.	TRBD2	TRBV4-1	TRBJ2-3	CASSQGLAGVGHVTDTQYF	TGCGCCAGCAGCCAGGGGCTAGCGGGAGTCGGTCACGTCACAGATACGCAGTATTTT
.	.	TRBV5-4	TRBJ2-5	CASSPREETQYF	TGTGCCAGCAGCCCGAGGGAAGAGACCCAGTACTTC
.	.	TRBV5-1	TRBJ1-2	CASRGGRNYGYTF	TGCGCCAGCCGGGGAGGGCGGAACTATGGCTACACCTTC
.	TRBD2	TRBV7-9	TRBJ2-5	CASSLGSGEIQETQYF	TGTGCCAGCAGCTTAGGTAGCGGGGAGATACAAGAGACCCAGTACTTC
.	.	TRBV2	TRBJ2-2	CASSGQGWGELFF	TGTGCCAGCAGTGGCCAGGGATGGGGGGAGCTGTTTTTT
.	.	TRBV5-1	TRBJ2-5	CASTQTRESAQYF	TGCGCCAGCACCCAAACCAGGGAATCGGCCCAGTACTTC
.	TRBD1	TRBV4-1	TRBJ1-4	CASNTGGSDEKLFF	TGCGCCAGCAATACAGGGGGCTCTGATGAAAAACTGTTTTTT
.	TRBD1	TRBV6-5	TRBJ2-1	CASSFINRGRWNEQFF	TGTGCCAGCAGTTTCATTAACAGGGGGCGATGGAATGAGCAGTTCTTC
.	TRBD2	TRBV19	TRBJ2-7	CASSIRISGSIYEQYF	TGTGCCAGTAGTATAAGAATTAGCGGGAGTATCTACGAGCAGTACTTC
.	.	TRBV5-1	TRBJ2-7	CASSSTTGLRFEQYF	TGCGCCAGCAGCTCGACCACGGGACTCCGATTCGAGCAGTACTTC
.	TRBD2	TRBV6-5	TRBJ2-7	CASSYGTSGYEQYF	TGTGCCAGCAGTTACGGTACTAGCGGCTACGAGCAGTACTTC
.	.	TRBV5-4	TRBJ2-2	CASSLALRANTGELFF	TGTGCCAGCAGCTTGGCATTGCGGGCTAACACCGGGGAGCTGTTTTTT
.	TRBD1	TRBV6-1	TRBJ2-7	CASSDPDREGSYEQYF	TGTGCCAGCAGTGACCCTGACAGGGAAGGGTCCTACGAGCAGTACTTC
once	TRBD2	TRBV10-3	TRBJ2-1	CAISEISGLAKGNEQFF	TGTGCCATCAGTGAGATTTCCGGACTAGCCAAGGGCAATGAGCAGTTCTTC
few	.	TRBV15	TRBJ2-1	CATSWRGELNEQFF	TGTGCCACCAGCTGGCGCGGGGAGTTGAATGAGCAGTTCTTC
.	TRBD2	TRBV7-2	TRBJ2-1	CASSLEGLAGLYNEQFF	TGTGCCAGCAGCTTAGAGGGGCTAGCGGGTCTCTACAATGAGCAGTTCTTC
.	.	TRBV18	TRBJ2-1	CASSRAVGSYNEQFF	TGTGCCAGCTCACGGGCCGTAGGCTCCTACAATGAGCAGTTCTTC
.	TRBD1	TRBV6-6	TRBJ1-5	CASSAGGKEQPQHF	TGTGCCAGCAGTGCAGGGGGCAAGGAGCAGCCCCAGCATTTT
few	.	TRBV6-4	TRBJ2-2	CASSVGDSDTGELFF	TGTGCCAGCAGTGTAGGGGATTCAGACACCGGGGAGCTGTTTTTT
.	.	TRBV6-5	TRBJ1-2	CASAPLSGYTF	TGTGCCAGCGCCCCTTTGAGTGGCTACACCTTC
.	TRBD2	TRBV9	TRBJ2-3	CASSLGTSGTDTQYF	TGTGCCAGCAGCCTAGGGACTAGCGGCACAGATACGCAGTATTTT
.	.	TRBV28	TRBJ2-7	CASSLEATYEQYF	TGTGCCAGCAGCCTAGAGGCTACCTACGAGCAGTACTTC
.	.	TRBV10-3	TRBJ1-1	CAIRDSMNTEAFF	TGTGCCATCAGAGACTCTATGAACACTGAAGCTTTCTTT
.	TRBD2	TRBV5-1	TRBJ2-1	CASSRTSGRMNEQFF	TGCGCCAGCAGCCGGACTAGCGGGAGGATGAATGAGCAGTTCTTC
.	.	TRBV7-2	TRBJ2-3	CASLVSSGPTDTQYF	TGTGCCAGCCTCGTGAGTAGCGGTCCCACAGATACGCAGTATTTT
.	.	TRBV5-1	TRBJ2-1	CASRNFPGSYNEQFF	TGCGCCAGCAGGAACTTCCCCGGGTCCTACAATGAGCAGTTCTTC
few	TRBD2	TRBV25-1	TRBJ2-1	CASSLAGMITNEQFF	TGTGCCAGCAGTCTAGCGGGAATGATAACAAATGAGCAGTTCTTC
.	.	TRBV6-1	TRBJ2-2	CASPPRGGNTGELFF	TGTGCCAGCCCGCCCCGAGGAGGGAACACCGGGGAGCTGTTTTTT
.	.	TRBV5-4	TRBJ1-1	CASSLYSTEAFF	TGTGCCAGCAGCTTATACAGCACTGAAGCTTTCTTT
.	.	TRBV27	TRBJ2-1	CASSRRDLASYNEQFF	TGTGCCAGCAGTAGGCGGGACTTGGCCTCCTACAATGAGCAGTTCTTC
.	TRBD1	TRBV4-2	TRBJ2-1	CASSQERDRGYNEQFF	TGTGCCAGCAGCCAAGAAAGGGACAGGGGTTACAATGAGCAGTTCTTC
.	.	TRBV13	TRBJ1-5	CASSSYRESNQPQHF	TGTGCCAGCAGCTCGTACAGGGAGAGCAATCAGCCCCAGCATTTT
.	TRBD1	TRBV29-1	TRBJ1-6	CSVGQSYNSPLHF	TGCAGCGTGGGACAGTCATATAATTCACCCCTCCACTTT
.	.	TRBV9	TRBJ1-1	CASSPSTRVRNTEAFF	TGTGCCAGCAGCCCTTCCACTCGAGTACGGAACACTGAAGCTTTCTTT
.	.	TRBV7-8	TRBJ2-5	CASSLERETQYF	TGTGCCAGCAGCTTAGAACGGGAGACCCAGTACTTC
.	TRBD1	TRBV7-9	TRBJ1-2	CASSSRTGIVDGYTF	TGTGCCAGCAGCTCCAGGACAGGGATCGTAGATGGCTACACCTTC